This T cell receptor (beta chain) was identified during a study of glioma-infiltrating T cells. This clonotype has a count of ten or more. Using RNA template, CDR3s of TCR alpha and beta were amplified with iRepertoire arm-PCR. TCRdb independently ran MiXCR on the multiplex PCR reads; one entry per CDR3 protein. The profile covers about 110,000 distinct CDR3 sequences, with less than 30% appearing a single time and just under 35% taken by the ten largest. This sequence originates from a human donor with low-grade glioma or glioblastoma, undergoing nonglioma brain surgery, or in good health (not recorded which). The sample taken for sequencing was glioma tissue, nonneoplastic brain tissue, or PBMCs (not recorded which).

CDR3 region: CASSQTGDFYTEAFF. In DNA form, the CDR3 reads TGTGCCAGCAGTCAAACAGGGGACTTTTACACTGAAGCTTTCTTT. The chain uses TRBV25-1 and TRBJ1-1, with 7 bases aligning to TRBD1. V shed 5 bases and J 3 bases; nucleotides not matched to a gene: 9. CDR1 is MGHDK, CDR2 SYGVNS, per germline. This CDR3 contains 15 residues. The variable domain in full, completed from reference TRBV25-1 and TRBJ1-1, reads EADIYQTPRYLVIGTGKKITLECSQTMGHDKMYWYQQDPGMELHLIHYSYGVNSTEKGDLSSESTVSRIRTEHFPLTLESARPSHTSQYLCASSQTGDFYTEAFFGQGTRLTVV.